This TCR beta chain is drawn from a study of blood T cell repertoires in COVID-19. Study background: The analysed material was cDNA or gDNA that came from T cells, B-cell-depleted T cells, or PBMCs.

As processed by the authors: Amplification of reference gene primers was used by the study to estimate nucleated cell counts. Measured with immunoSEQ multiplex PCR; TCRdb has only the in-frame clones, and not every one. V and J calls and clone size follow that table, whereas D and trimming were derived from the DNA. The profile shows approximately 150,000 clones, around 88% of them singletons. This CDR3 comprises 16 residues. Germline CDR1 MNHEY, CDR2 SVGEGT. V trimming: 2 bases; J trimming: 6 bases; junction bases outside the gene matches: 8. The sequenced sample consisted of peripheral blood. This TCR came from a woman in her seventies who had recovered from COVID-19. The chain recombines TRBV6-2 or TRBV6-3 with TRBJ1-5; 9 nucleotides agree with TRBD1. This CDR3 reads CASSYGYRGLGQPQHF. As DNA, the CDR3 is TGTGCCAGCAGTTACGGGTACAGGGGGCTCGGTCAGCCCCAGCATTTT.